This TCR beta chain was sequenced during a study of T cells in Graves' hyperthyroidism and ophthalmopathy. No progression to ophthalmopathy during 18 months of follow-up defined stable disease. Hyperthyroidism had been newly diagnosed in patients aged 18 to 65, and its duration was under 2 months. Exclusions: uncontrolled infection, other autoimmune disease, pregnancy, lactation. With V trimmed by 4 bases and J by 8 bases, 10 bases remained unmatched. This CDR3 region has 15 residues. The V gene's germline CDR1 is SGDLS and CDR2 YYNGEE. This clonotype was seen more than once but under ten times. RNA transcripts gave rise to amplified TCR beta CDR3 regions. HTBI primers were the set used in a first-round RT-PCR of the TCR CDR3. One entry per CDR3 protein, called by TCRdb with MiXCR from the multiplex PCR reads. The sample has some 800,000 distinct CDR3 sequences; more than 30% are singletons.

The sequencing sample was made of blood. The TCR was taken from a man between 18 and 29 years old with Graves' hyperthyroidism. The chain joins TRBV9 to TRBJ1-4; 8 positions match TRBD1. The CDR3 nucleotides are TGTGCCAGCAGCCCGGAGACAGGGGCTGTGGAAAAACTGTTTTTT. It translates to CASSPETGAVEKLFF.